This entry lists 9 T cell receptor beta chains sequenced from one sample in a study of beta chain features in type 1 diabetes. General study findings and limits: Type 1 diabetes patients had TCRB CDR3s that were shorter (moderately but significantly so) in all four CD4+ subsets.

Expressed TCRB transcripts were sequenced because the isolated RNA had all been reverse transcribed beforehand. Produced via immunoSEQ multiplex PCR; TCRdb's table is partial and in-frame only. The sample carries about 240,000 clones, approximately 15% recorded once. These receptors are not linked to any known antigen. The sequenced material came from naive CD4+ T cells from blood. Receptor source: a man younger than 45 with type 1 diabetes.

This clone was detected only a few times. The chain couples TRBV30 to TRBJ1-4; tentative D call: TRBD1 (5 bases). Germline V gene sequence: CDR1 GTSNPN, CDR2 SVGIG (reference sequence). The CDR3 contains 13 residues. Trimming pared 2 bases from V and 8 bases from J, leaving 12 bases between. CDR3 in amino acids: CAWSRGGGEKLFF. In DNA, the CDR3 is TGTGCCTGGAGTCGTGGGGGAGGCGAAAAACTGTTTTTT.

The rearrangement joins TRBV11-2 to TRBJ2-2, with a tentative D call TRBD2 (6 bases). CDR1 SGHAT and CDR2 FQNNGV come from the germline V gene. The V end was cut by 5 bases, the J end by 4 bases, with 17 bases between. The CDR3 spans 16 residues. CDR3 DNA: TGTGCCAGCAGCCCCGGAGGGTCAGGACTCACCGGGGAGCTGTTTTTT. It yields the protein CASSPGGSGLTGELFF.

This chain connects TRBV25-1 to TRBJ2-5; TRBD1 aligns across 10 bases. The CDR3 totals 16 residues. The trim removed 2 bases at V and 1 base at J, leaving 4 bases unmatched. Germline V gives CDR1 MGHDK, CDR2 SYGVNS. The CDR3 loop reads CASSELGQGVQETQYF. CDR3 nucleotides: TGTGCCAGCAGTGAACTCGGACAGGGGGTCCAAGAGACCCAGTACTTC. Full variable domain (outside the CDR3, taken from reference TRBV25-1 and TRBJ2-5): EADIYQTPRYLVIGTGKKITLECSQTMGHDKMYWYQQDPGMELHLIHYSYGVNSTEKGDLSSESTVSRIRTEHFPLTLESARPSHTSQYLCASSELGQGVQETQYFGPGTRLLVL.

V and J are TRBV2 and TRBJ2-1, with a possible D match to TRBD1 (5 bases). The germline V gene has CDR1 SNHLY and CDR2 FYNNEI. The CDR3 covers 12 residues. V lost 6 bases and J lost 7, with 10 bases in between. In nucleotides, the CDR3 is TGTGCCAGCAGGGATCAGGGAAATGAGCAGTTCTTC. Its translation is CASRDQGNEQFF.

This clone was counted a few times. The CDR3 is CATSKSSGSYEQYF. The CDR3 nucleotides are TGTGCCACCAGCAAGTCTAGCGGTTCCTACGAGCAGTACTTC. The V gene is TRBV15, the J gene TRBJ2-7; 7 bases are shared with TRBD2. Trimming removed 4 bases from V and 1 base from J; junction bases left unmatched: 4. The CDR3 has 14 residues. Germline CDR1 reads LNHNV; CDR2 reads YYDKDF (reference sequence).

In this sample, this clone turned up a few times. V gene TRBV5-1 combines with J gene TRBJ2-5, with 8 bases that match TRBD2. The CDR3 sequence is 14 residues long. CDR1 SGHRS and CDR2 YFSETQ come from the germline V gene. Losses at the gene ends were 0 bases for V and 4 bases for J; bases not matched to a gene: 2. CDR3 coding DNA: TGCGCCAGCAGCTTGGGACTAGCGCTAGAGACCCAGTACTTC. Protein sequence: CASSLGLALETQYF.

This clone turned up a few times. The rearrangement links TRBV9 to TRBJ1-6, with D perhaps matching TRBD1 (5 bases). CDR3 length: 16 residues. From germline, CDR1 is SGDLS and CDR2 YYNGEE. V was pared by 4 bases and J by 8 bases, with 19 bases between. CDR3 nucleotides: TGTGCCAGCAGCACAACCGGGACTACCTGGGATTCACCCCTCCACTTT. Translated, it gives CASSTTGTTWDSPLHF. Complete variable domain (other parts from reference TRBV9 and TRBJ1-6): DSGVTQTPKHLITATGQRVTLRCSPRSGDLSVYWYQQSLDQGLQFLIQYYNGEERAKGNILERFSAQQFPDLHSELNLSSLELGDSALYFCASSTTGTTWDSPLHFGNGTRLTVT.

This clone was detected only a few times. The chain links TRBV7-9 to TRBJ2-1, with 8 nucleotides matching TRBD1. This CDR3 spans 16 amino acids. Germline values: CDR1 SEHNR, CDR2 FQNEAQ (reference sequence). The V and J ends lost 3 bases and 4 bases, in that order; junction bases with no gene match: 8. The CDR3 sequence: CASSFTRQGKYNEQFF. CDR3 sequence (DNA): TGTGCCAGCAGCTTTACCCGACAGGGGAAATACAATGAGCAGTTCTTC.

This chain uses TRBV4-1 with TRBJ2-2, with 9 bases aligning to TRBD2. Germline assignment: CDR1 MGHRA and CDR2 YSYEKL. Trimming at V came to 5 bases and at J to 3 bases, leaving 19 bases not matched to a gene. The CDR3 totals 20 residues. CDR3 protein: CASSNRHIGAGGPDTGELFF. CDR3 sequence (DNA): TGCGCCAGCAGCAATCGTCACATAGGGGCGGGAGGGCCTGACACCGGGGAGCTGTTTTTT.